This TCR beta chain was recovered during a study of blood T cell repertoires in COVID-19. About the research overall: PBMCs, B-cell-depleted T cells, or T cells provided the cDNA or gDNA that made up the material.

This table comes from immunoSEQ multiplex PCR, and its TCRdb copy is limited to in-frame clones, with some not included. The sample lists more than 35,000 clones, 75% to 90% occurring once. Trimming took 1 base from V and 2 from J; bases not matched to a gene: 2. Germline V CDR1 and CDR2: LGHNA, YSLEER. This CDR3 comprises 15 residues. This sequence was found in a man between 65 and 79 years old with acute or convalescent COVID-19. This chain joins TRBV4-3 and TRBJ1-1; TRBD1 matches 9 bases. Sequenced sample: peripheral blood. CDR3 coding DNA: TGCGCCAGCAGCCAAGGGGACAGGGATAACACTGAAGCTTTCTTT. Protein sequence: CASSQGDRDNTEAFF.